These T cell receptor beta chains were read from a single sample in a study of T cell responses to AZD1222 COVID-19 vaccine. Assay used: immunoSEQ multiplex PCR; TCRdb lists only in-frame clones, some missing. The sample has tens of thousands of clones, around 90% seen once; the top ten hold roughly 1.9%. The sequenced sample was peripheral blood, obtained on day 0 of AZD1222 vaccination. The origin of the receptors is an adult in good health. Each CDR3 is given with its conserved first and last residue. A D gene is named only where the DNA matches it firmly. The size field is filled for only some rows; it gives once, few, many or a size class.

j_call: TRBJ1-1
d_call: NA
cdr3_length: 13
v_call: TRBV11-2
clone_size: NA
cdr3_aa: CASSPTGDTEAFF
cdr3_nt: TGTGCCAGCAGCCCCACCGGGGACACTGAAGCTTTCTTT

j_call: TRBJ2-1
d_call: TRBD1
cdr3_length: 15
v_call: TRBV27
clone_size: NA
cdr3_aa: CASSFDRGPYNEQFF
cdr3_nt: TGTGCCAGCAGTTTTGACAGGGGGCCCTACAATGAGCAGTTCTTC

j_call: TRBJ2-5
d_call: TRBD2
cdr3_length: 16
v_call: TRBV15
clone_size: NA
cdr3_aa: CATSRGLAGVQETQYF
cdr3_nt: TGTGCCACCAGCAGAGGACTAGCGGGGGTCCAAGAGACCCAGTACTTC

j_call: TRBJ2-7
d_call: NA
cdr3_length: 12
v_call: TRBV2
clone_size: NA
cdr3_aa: CASSRTAYEQYF
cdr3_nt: TGTGCCAGCAGTAGGACAGCATACGAGCAGTACTTC

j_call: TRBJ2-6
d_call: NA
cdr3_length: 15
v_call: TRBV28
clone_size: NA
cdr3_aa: CASSLPGLGANVLTF
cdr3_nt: TGTGCCAGCAGTTTACCCGGGCTCGGGGCCAACGTCCTGACTTTC

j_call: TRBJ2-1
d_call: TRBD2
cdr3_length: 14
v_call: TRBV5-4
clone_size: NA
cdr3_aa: CASSSGGSYNEQFF
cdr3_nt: TGTGCCAGCAGCTCCGGGGGGTCCTACAATGAGCAGTTCTTC

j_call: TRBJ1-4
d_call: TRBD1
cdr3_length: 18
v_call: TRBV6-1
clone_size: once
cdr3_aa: CASSERGDRAAVWEKLFF
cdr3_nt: TGTGCCAGCAGTGAAAGGGGGGACAGGGCCGCGGTTTGGGAAAAACTGTTTTTT

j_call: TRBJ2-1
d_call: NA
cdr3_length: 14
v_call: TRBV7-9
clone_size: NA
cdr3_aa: CASSAVRGYNEQFF
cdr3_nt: TGTGCCAGCAGCGCCGTCCGGGGCTACAATGAGCAGTTCTTC

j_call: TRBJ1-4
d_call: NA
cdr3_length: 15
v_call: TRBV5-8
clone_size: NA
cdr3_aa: CASSPEWGVGEKLFF
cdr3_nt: TGTGCCAGCAGCCCAGAATGGGGTGTCGGTGAAAAACTGTTTTTT

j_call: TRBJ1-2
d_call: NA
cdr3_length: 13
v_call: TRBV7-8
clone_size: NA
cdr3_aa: CASSPESNYGYTF
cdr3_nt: TGTGCCAGCAGCCCTGAGTCCAACTATGGCTACACCTTC

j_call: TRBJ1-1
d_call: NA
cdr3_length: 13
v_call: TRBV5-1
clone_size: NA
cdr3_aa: CASSLGGRTEAFF
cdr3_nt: TGCGCCAGCTCGCTCGGGGGCAGAACTGAAGCTTTCTTT

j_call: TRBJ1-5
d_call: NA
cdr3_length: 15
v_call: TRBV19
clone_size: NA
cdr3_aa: CASSIDNGGDQPQHF
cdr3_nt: TGTGCCAGTAGTATAGATAACGGGGGTGATCAGCCCCAGCATTTT

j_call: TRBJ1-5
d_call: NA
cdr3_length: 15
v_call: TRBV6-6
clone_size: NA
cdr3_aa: CASSTAQLRNQPQHF
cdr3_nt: TGTGCCAGCAGTACCGCCCAGCTACGCAATCAGCCCCAGCATTTT

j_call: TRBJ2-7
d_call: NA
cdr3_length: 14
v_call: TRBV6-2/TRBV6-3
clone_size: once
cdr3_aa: CASSLLVGFREQYF
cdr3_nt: TGTGCCAGCAGCCTCCTCGTTGGTTTTCGGGAGCAGTACTTC

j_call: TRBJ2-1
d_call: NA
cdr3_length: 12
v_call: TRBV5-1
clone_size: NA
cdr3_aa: CASSLGQVEQFF
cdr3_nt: TGCGCCAGCAGCTTGGGACAGGTTGAGCAGTTCTTC

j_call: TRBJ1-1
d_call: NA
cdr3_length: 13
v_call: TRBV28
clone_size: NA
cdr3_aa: CASRGAVGTEAFF
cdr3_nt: TGTGCCAGCAGGGGGGCCGTGGGGACTGAAGCTTTCTTT

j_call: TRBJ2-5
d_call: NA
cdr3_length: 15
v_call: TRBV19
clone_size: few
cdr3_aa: CASGLGGPVRETQYF
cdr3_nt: TGTGCCAGTGGGTTAGGAGGGCCGGTCCGGGAGACCCAGTACTTC

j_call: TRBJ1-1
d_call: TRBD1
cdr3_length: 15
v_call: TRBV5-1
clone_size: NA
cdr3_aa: CASSLGPTGVLEAFF
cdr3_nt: TGCGCCAGCAGCTTGGGGCCGACAGGGGTCCTTGAAGCTTTCTTT

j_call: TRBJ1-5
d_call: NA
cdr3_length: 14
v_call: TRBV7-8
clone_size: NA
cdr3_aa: CASSLDPGNQPQHF
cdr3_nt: TGTGCCAGCAGCTTAGATCCGGGGAATCAGCCCCAGCATTTT

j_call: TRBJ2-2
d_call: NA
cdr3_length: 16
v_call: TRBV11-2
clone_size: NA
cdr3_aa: CASSSTPTANTGELFF
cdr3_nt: TGTGCCAGCAGCTCAACTCCCACAGCGAACACCGGGGAGCTGTTTTTT

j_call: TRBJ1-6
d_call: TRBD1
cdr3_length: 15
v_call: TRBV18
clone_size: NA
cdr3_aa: CASSGQDSYNSPLHF
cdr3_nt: TGTGCCAGCTCCGGACAGGACTCCTATAATTCACCCCTCCACTTT

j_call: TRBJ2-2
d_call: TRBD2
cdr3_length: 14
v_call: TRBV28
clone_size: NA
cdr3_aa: CASSLWGREGELFF
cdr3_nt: TGTGCCAGCAGTTTATGGGGGAGGGAAGGGGAGCTGTTTTTT

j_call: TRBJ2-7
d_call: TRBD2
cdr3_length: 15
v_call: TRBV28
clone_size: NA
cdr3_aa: CASSLDWTGGYEQYF
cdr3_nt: TGTGCCAGCAGTTTAGATTGGACGGGGGGCTACGAGCAGTACTTC

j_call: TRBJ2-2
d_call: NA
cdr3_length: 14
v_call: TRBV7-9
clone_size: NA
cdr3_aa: CAQQPGANTGELFF
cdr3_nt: TGTGCCCAGCAGCCCGGGGCGAACACCGGGGAGCTGTTTTTT

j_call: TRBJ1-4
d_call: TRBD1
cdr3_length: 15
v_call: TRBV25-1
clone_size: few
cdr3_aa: CASSRVQGAHEKLFF
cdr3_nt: TGTGCCAGCAGTCGAGTTCAGGGGGCCCATGAAAAACTGTTTTTT

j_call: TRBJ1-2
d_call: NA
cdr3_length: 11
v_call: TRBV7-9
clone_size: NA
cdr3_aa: CAPPGAYGYTF
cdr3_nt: TGTGCCCCACCCGGGGCGTATGGCTACACCTTC

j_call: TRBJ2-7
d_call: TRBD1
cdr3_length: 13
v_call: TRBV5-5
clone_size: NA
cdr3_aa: CASSRQGYYEQYF
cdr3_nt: TGTGCCAGCAGCCGACAGGGGTACTACGAGCAGTACTTC

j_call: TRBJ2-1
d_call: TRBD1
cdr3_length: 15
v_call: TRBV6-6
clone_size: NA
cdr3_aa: CASSYPQGAYNEQFF
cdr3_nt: TGTGCCAGCAGTTACCCGCAGGGGGCTTACAATGAGCAGTTCTTC

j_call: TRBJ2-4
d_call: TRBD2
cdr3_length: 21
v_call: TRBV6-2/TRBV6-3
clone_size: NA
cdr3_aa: CASRPVSSSGNPTLAKNIQYF
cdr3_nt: TGTGCCAGCCGCCCGGTTTCGAGTAGCGGGAATCCCACACTAGCCAAAAACATTCAGTACTTC

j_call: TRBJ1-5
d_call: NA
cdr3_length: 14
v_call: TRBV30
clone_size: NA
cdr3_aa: CAWSVGPSNQPQHF
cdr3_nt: TGTGCCTGGAGTGTTGGGCCGAGCAATCAGCCCCAGCATTTT

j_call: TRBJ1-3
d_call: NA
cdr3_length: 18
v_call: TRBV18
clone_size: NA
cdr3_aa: CASSPTGFDDWVRNTIYF
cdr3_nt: TGTGCCAGCTCTCCAACAGGGTTCGACGACTGGGTTAGAAACACCATATATTTT

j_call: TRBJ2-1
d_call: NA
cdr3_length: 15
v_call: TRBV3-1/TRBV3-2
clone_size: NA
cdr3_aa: CASSQAGSEYNEQFF
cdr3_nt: TGTGCCAGCAGCCAAGCCGGTAGCGAGTACAATGAGCAGTTCTTC